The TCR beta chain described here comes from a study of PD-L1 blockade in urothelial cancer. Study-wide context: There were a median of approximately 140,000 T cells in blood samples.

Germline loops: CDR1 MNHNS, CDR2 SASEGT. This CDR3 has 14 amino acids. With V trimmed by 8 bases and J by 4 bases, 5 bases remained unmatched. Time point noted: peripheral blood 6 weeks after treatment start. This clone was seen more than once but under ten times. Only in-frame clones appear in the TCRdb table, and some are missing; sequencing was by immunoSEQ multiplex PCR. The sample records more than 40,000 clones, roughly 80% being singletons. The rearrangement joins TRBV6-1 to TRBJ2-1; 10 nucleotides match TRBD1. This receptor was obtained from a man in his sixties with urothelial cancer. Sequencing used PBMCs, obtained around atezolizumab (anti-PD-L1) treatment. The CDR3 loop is CASRDRGPYNEQFF. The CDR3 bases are TGTGCCAGCCGAGACAGGGGGCCATACAATGAGCAGTTCTTC.